The T cell receptor (beta chain) under discussion was sequenced for a study of long-term antiretroviral therapy in people with HIV. General observations from the study: Comparison with controls showed narrower CDR3 length ranges in HIV repertoires.

Unmatched junction bases numbered 7, after V lost 6 bases and J lost 3 bases. The CDR3 runs 17 residues. Germline V gives CDR1 ENHRY, CDR2 SYGVKD. On this clone itself: Antigen unknown.

Version v3.0 of the immunoSEQ assay was performed at survey level. Repertoires were generated with immunoSEQ multiplex PCR, while TCRdb's copy carries only in-frame clones and drops some. The sample records about 18,000 clones, 85% to 95% being singletons. The sequenced sample was unsorted PBMCs, obtained approximately 11 years after starting antiretroviral therapy. This TCR came from a young man with HIV. This chain links TRBV10-3 with TRBJ2-3, with 15 bases aligning to TRBD2. CDR3 in amino acids: CAIRPGTSGGRTDTQYF. As DNA, the CDR3 is TGTGCCATCAGACCTGGGACTAGCGGGGGGAGGACAGATACGCAGTATTTT.